One sample yielded the 15 T cell receptor beta chains listed below, sequenced in a study of blood T cell repertoires in COVID-19. The table came from immunoSEQ multiplex PCR; TCRdb's copy has only in-frame clones and leaves some out. The table records about 210,000 clones, more than 70% of them present only once. Material: PBMCs or T cells enriched from blood (not recorded which). Receptors originate from a woman aged 40 to 50 with acute COVID-19.

This clone has just a few counts. This chain connects TRBV5-6 to TRBJ2-7; no firm D call. Per the germline V gene, CDR1 is SGHDT and CDR2 is YYEEEE. This CDR3 has 13 amino acids. V was cut by 4 bases and J by 3 bases, with 11 bases left in between. The CDR3 sequence: CASSDPGRYEQYF. The CDR3 DNA is TGTGCCAGCAGCGACCCTGGGCGCTACGAGCAGTACTTC.

The rearrangement uses TRBV30 and TRBJ1-3, with 8 positions matching TRBD1. The V gene's germline CDR1 is GTSNPN and CDR2 SVGIG (reference sequence). V was pared by 5 bases and J by 4 bases, with 1 base of the junction left unmatched. The CDR3 runs to 12 residues. CDR3 coding DNA: TGTGCCTGGGACAGGGGAGGAAACACCATATATTTT. It specifies CAWDRGGNTIYF.

This clone showed up just a few times. This chain connects TRBV10-3 to TRBJ2-3, with TRBD2 matching 8 bases. The CDR3 runs 17 residues. Germline trimming cut 2 bases from V and 6 bases from J; bases unmatched to any gene: 13. Germline V gene data show CDR1 as ENHRY and CDR2 as SYGVKD. The CDR3 coding sequence is TGTGCCATCAGTGAGGGCCTCGGGGGGGGCCCGGGTGATACGCAGTATTTT. Translating gives CAISEGLGGGPGDTQYF.

The chain combines TRBV6-5 with TRBJ2-1; D ambiguous. Germline values: CDR1 MNHEY, CDR2 SVGAGI. The CDR3 contains 13 residues. The V end lost 0 bases, the J end lost 9 bases, and 9 bases lay between the germline ends. CDR3 loop: CASSYSTGGEQFF. The DNA for the CDR3 is TGTGCCAGCAGTTACTCCACGGGTGGTGAGCAGTTCTTC.

V is TRBV9 and J is TRBJ1-3; D may be TRBD1 (5 bases). CDR1 and CDR2 (germline): SGDLS, YYNGEE. The CDR3 contains 14 residues. Deletions cut 2 bases from V and 3 bases from J, with 9 bases between. The CDR3 is CASSVGGNGNTIYF. CDR3 nucleotide sequence: TGTGCCAGCAGCGTCGGGGGTAATGGAAACACCATATATTTT.

CDR3: CASSHRVLNSPLHF. The CDR3, as DNA: TGTGCCAGCAGTCACCGGGTCCTTAATTCACCCCTCCACTTT. This chain links TRBV25-1 with TRBJ1-6, with D unresolved. The germline gives CDR1 MGHDK, CDR2 SYGVNS. There are 14 residues in the CDR3. V dropped 5 bases and J dropped 6 bases, with 11 bases sitting between them.

V is TRBV10-3 and J is TRBJ2-3, with a tentative D call TRBD1 (5 bases). V was trimmed by 3 bases and J by 4 bases, leaving 14 bases between them. The CDR3 covers 15 residues. CDR1 ENHRY and CDR2 SYGVKD come from the germline V gene. As DNA, the CDR3 is TGTGCCATCAGTGAAACTGGGGCCGGCCCAGATACGCAGTATTTT. As protein: CAISETGAGPDTQYF.

V is TRBV5-1 and J is TRBJ2-5; 11 bases are shared with TRBD2. V shed 2 bases and J 6 bases; nucleotides not matched to a gene: 9. This CDR3 is 16 amino acids long. Germline V CDR1 and CDR2: SGHRS, YFSETQ. The CDR3 DNA sequence: TGCGCCAGCAGCTTCTTTACTAGCGGGAGCATGAAGACCCAGTACTTC. This gives the protein CASSFFTSGSMKTQYF.

J is TRBJ1-5 and V is TRBV7-2; 7 nucleotides agree with TRBD1. This CDR3 contains 15 residues. V shed 5 bases, J shed 4 bases, and the junction held 8 bases outside the gene matches. From germline, CDR1 is SGHTA and CDR2 FQGNSA. The CDR3 spells CASSPGQVLNQPQHF. DNA for the CDR3: TGTGCCAGCAGCCCTGGACAGGTCCTGAATCAGCCCCAGCATTTT.

The rearrangement joins TRBV4-1 to TRBJ1-1; D is uncertain. Looked up from germline, CDR1 is MGHRA and CDR2 is YSYEKL. The CDR3 loop spans 14 amino acids. V shed 0 bases and J shed 5 bases, with 10 bases lying between them. CDR3 region: CASSQEVMRTEAFF. Written as DNA, the CDR3 is TGCGCCAGCAGCCAAGAGGTCATGAGGACTGAAGCTTTCTTT.

The rearrangement uses TRBV14 and TRBJ2-1; possible D gene TRBD1, 5 bases. Trimming took off 4 bases at V and 5 bases at J, with 12 bases between the two ends. The CDR3 covers 14 residues. Germline V gene sequence: CDR1 SGHDN, CDR2 FVKESK. Here the CDR3 DNA reads TGTGCCAGCAGCCCCATTCAGGGCCACAATGAGCAGTTCTTC. Encoded protein: CASSPIQGHNEQFF.

The rearrangement uses TRBV10-3 and TRBJ1-3, with D maybe TRBD1 (6 bases). The CDR3 has 14 amino acids. Germline-derived CDR1 and CDR2 are ENHRY and SYGVKD. Trimming pared 2 bases from V and 3 bases from J, leaving 8 bases between. CDR3 in DNA: TGTGCCATCAGTGAGATCAGGGGTGGAAACACCATATATTTT. Its protein is CAISEIRGGNTIYF.

The chain couples TRBV3-1 (or the pseudogene TRBV3-2) to TRBJ2-3; D is possibly TRBD2 (6 bases). Trimming removed 4 bases from V and 4 bases from J, with 15 bases in between. Germline V gives CDR1 LGHDT, CDR2 YNNKEL (reference sequence). This CDR3 is built from 15 residues. The CDR3 loop is CASSPYLGSSDTQYF. DNA for the CDR3: TGTGCCAGCAGCCCCTACCTCGGGAGTTCAGATACGCAGTATTTT.

The V gene is TRBV13, the J gene TRBJ1-2, with D possibly TRBD1 on 5 matching bases. The CDR3 covers 14 residues. V was pared by 0 bases and J by 4 bases, with 9 bases between. Germline assignment: CDR1 PRHDT and CDR2 FYEKMQ (reference sequence). CDR3: CASSLGTDFYGYTF. The CDR3 bases are TGTGCCAGCAGCTTAGGGACAGACTTCTATGGCTACACCTTC.

This clone was seen a handful of times. The chain links TRBV9 to TRBJ1-4; TRBD1 might be the D (6 bases). Germline loops: CDR1 SGDLS, CDR2 YYNGEE. Trimming took 4 bases from V and 8 from J, leaving 12 bases between them. The CDR3 runs 13 residues. The CDR3 is CASSQAGGEKLFF. The CDR3 region has the DNA TGTGCCAGCAGCCAGGCGGGGGGCGAAAAACTGTTTTTT.